A selection of T cell receptor beta chains follows, all from one sample in a study of CD8 T cells in ankylosing spondylitis. MiXCR, run by TCRdb on the 5' RACE reads, gives a single entry per CDR3 protein. The data show about 340,000 distinct CDR3 sequences, 6.5% to 10% seen once. The sequenced sample was blood, either unsorted or a sorted T cell fraction (not recorded which). These receptors were collected from a male donor with ankylosing spondylitis. Both conserved end residues are part of each CDR3. The D gene is left open where the match is weak. Some rows have no size entry. The others give once, few or many, or a class for an expanded clone.

TRBJ1-2	-	-	TRBV28	TGTGCCAGCAACTCGCCCCCGGACAGCGAGCTTAACTATGGCTACACCTTC	CASNSPPDSELNYGYTF
TRBJ2-3	-	TRBD2	TRBV20-1	TGCAGTGTCGAGTGGGCGGGAGGTAGGGATACGCAGTATTTT	CSVEWAGGRDTQYF
TRBJ1-2	few	TRBD1	TRBV7-9	TGTGCCAGCAGCTCCCTGACAGGGCCTTCGCCCGGGGGCTACACCTTC	CASSSLTGPSPGGYTF
TRBJ1-1	few	TRBD1	TRBV27	TGTGCCAGCAGTCCCTGGGACAGTAACACTGAAGCTTTCTTT	CASSPWDSNTEAFF
TRBJ2-3	many	-	TRBV4-2	TGTGCCAGCAGCAGTAGTGATACGCAGTATTTT	CASSSSDTQYF
TRBJ1-6	few	-	TRBV7-9	TGTGCCATCTCCCCGACAGACCAACATAATTCACCCCTCCACTTT	CAISPTDQHNSPLHF
TRBJ1-1	few	-	TRBV12-3/TRBV12-4	TGTGCCAGCAGTTTCGACCGGCCAGGCCCTGAAGCTTTCTTT	CASSFDRPGPEAFF
TRBJ2-3	-	-	TRBV6-1	TGTGCCAGCTTGTTTAGTCGTCCAACCACAGATACGCAGTATTTT	CASLFSRPTTDTQYF
TRBJ2-2	-	-	TRBV29-1	TGCAGCGTTCGAAGTGGTACCGGGGAGCTGTTTTTT	CSVRSGTGELFF
TRBJ2-7	-	TRBD2	TRBV29-1	TGCAGCGCAAAACTGCGGGAGGACAACTACGAGCAGTACTTC	CSAKLREDNYEQYF
TRBJ2-7	-	TRBD1	TRBV6-1	TGTGCCAGCAGGAGCGCTTACAGGGGATTCGATCAGCACTTC	CASRSAYRGFDQHF
TRBJ2-7	-	-	TRBV5-1	TGCGCCAGCAGCTGGGGGGACAGATCCTACGAGCAGTACTTC	CASSWGDRSYEQYF
TRBJ2-3	few	TRBD2	TRBV29-1	TGCAGCGTTGAAGGCGGGAGTCGCACAGATACGCAGTATTTT	CSVEGGSRTDTQYF
TRBJ2-7	few	TRBD2	TRBV10-3	TGTGCCATCAGTGAGCCAGGGCGGGGGGCAGACTACGAGCAGTACTTC	CAISEPGRGADYEQYF
TRBJ1-1	few	TRBD1	TRBV12-3/TRBV12-4	TGTGCCAGCAGTCCAGCTCAGGGGGGGACTGAAGCTTTCTTT	CASSPAQGGTEAFF
TRBJ2-1	few	TRBD2	TRBV3-1	TGTGCCAGCAGCCAACCACTAGCGGGAGTCTCCTACAATGAGCAGTTCTTC	CASSQPLAGVSYNEQFF
TRBJ2-2	once	-	TRBV24-1	TGTGCCACCAGTGATCATCAGCGGGCAACGAACACCGGGGAGCTGTTTTTT	CATSDHQRATNTGELFF
TRBJ1-1	few	-	TRBV27	TGTGCCAGCAGCACCCGTGGGCGGGACACTGAAGCTTTCTTT	CASSTRGRDTEAFF
TRBJ2-7	few	-	TRBV2	TGTGCCAGTCTAGTCGGTGTACCCTACGAGCAGTACTTC	CASLVGVPYEQYF
TRBJ1-5	many	-	TRBV12-3/TRBV12-4	TGTGCCAGCAGTGGGTTTAGCAATCAGCCCCAGCATTTT	CASSGFSNQPQHF
TRBJ2-3	-	TRBD1	TRBV29-1	TGCAGCGTTGAAGGTGTTAGGGGGCAAACACACACAGATACGCAGTATTTT	CSVEGVRGQTHTDTQYF
TRBJ1-6	few	-	TRBV6-6	TGTGCCAGTGGTGGGCAGGGAAATTCACCCCTCCACTTT	CASGGQGNSPLHF
TRBJ2-7	few	-	TRBV29-1	TGCAGCGTTGAATCCAGCCACGAGCAGTACTTC	CSVESSHEQYF
TRBJ2-1	few	TRBD2	TRBV20-1	TGCAGTGCTTATGTAGCGGGAGGTAACAATGAGCAGTTCTTC	CSAYVAGGNNEQFF
TRBJ1-1	few	-	TRBV19	TGTGCCGTAGCAGGGGTATACACTGAAGCTTTCTTT	CAVAGVYTEAFF
TRBJ2-2	many	TRBD1	TRBV6-1	TGTGCCAGCATGAAAGACAGGGCTCCCGGGGAGCTGTTTTTT	CASMKDRAPGELFF
TRBJ2-2	-	-	TRBV19	TGTGCCAGTAGTCCCTCTTATTCGGGGAACACCGGGGAGCTGTTTTTT	CASSPSYSGNTGELFF
TRBJ2-7	-	-	TRBV7-9	TGTGCCAGCAGCTTTTCCCCCTACGAGCAGTACTTC	CASSFSPYEQYF
TRBJ2-3	many	TRBD2	TRBV15	TGTGCCACCAGCGGCGGACTAGCGGCCACAGATACGCAGTATTTT	CATSGGLAATDTQYF
TRBJ2-7	few	-	TRBV27	TGTGCCAGCAGCTCCCGGCCTCTCGGCGAGCAGTACTTC	CASSSRPLGEQYF
TRBJ2-7	-	-	TRBV3-1	TGTGCCAGCAGCCAAGAAGGTCTCAATGGGCTGTACTTC	CASSQEGLNGLYF
TRBJ2-5	many	TRBD2	TRBV14	TGTGCCAGCAGCCAAGCCTCGGGAGGAACAGAGACCCAGTACTTC	CASSQASGGTETQYF
TRBJ2-7	few	-	TRBV7-9	TGTGCCAGCAGCGTAGTATACTACGAGCAGTACTTC	CASSVVYYEQYF
TRBJ2-7	-	-	TRBV6-5	TGTGCCAGCAGTTACAGGTCTGACTCCTACGAGCAGTACTTC	CASSYRSDSYEQYF
TRBJ2-3	many	TRBD2	TRBV5-1	TGCGCCAGCAGCTTGGAGTCGCTAGCGGGAGCCGATACGCAGTATTTT	CASSLESLAGADTQYF
TRBJ1-2	few	-	TRBV16	TGTGCCAGCAGCCAATACGCGCGGGGCTACACCTTC	CASSQYARGYTF
TRBJ2-3	-	-	TRBV10-1	TGCGCCAGCAGCAAGGGGGGTTCGGGGGCAGATACGCAGTATTTT	CASSKGGSGADTQYF
TRBJ2-2	-	-	TRBV20-1	TGCAGTGCCCTCAGGGCCGAGGGCACCGGGGAGCTGTTTTTT	CSALRAEGTGELFF
TRBJ1-1	few	-	TRBV5-1	TGCGCCAGCAGCCCGGCGGTGGCCTCGAACACTGAAGCTTTCTTT	CASSPAVASNTEAFF
TRBJ2-1	many	TRBD1	TRBV28	TGTGCCAGCAGTCCCACAGGGGGCGCCTACAATGAGCAGTTCTTC	CASSPTGGAYNEQFF
TRBJ2-1	few	TRBD2	TRBV29-1	TGCAGCGCAGGACTAGCGCCCTACAATGAGCAGTTCTTC	CSAGLAPYNEQFF
TRBJ1-4	few	-	TRBV4-1	TGCGCCAGCAGCCGGCCGGGGGCTACTAATGAAAAACTGTTTTTT	CASSRPGATNEKLFF
TRBJ2-5	few	TRBD2	TRBV4-3	TGCGCCAGCAGCCCCATGCAACAGCGGGACCTGGAGACCCAGTACTTC	CASSPMQQRDLETQYF
TRBJ1-2	many	-	TRBV7-3	TGTGCCAGCAGCTTAGGCACAGGGCAGCACTATGGCTACACCTTC	CASSLGTGQHYGYTF
TRBJ2-7	few	-	TRBV20-1	TGCAGTGCTATGGGAGGACGGGGACAGTCGGAGCAGTACTTC	CSAMGGRGQSEQYF
TRBJ2-1	few	-	TRBV2	TGTGCCAGCAGCGCCAATCTAGGAGATGGAACAACCCAACAGTTCTTC	CASSANLGDGTTQQFF
TRBJ1-5	many	TRBD1	TRBV12-3/TRBV12-4	TGTGCCAGCAGTTCGACAGGGTTCGGGAGCAATCAGCCCCAGCATTTT	CASSSTGFGSNQPQHF